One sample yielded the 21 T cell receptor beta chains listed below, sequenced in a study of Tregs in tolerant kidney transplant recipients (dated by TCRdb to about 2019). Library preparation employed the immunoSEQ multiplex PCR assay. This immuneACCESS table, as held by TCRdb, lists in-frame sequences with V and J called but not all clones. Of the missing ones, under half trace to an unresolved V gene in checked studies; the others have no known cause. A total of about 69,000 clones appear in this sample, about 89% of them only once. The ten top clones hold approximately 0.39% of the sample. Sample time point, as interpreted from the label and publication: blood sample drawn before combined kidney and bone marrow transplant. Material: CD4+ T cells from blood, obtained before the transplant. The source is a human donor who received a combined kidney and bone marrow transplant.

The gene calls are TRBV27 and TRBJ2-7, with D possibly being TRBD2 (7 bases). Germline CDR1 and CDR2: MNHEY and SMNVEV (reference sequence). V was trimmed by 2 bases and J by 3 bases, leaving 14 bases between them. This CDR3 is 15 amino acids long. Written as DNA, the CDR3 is TGTGCCAGCAGTTTAAAGGGGGGGATCCACTACGAGCAGTACTTC. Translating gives CASSLKGGIHYEQYF.

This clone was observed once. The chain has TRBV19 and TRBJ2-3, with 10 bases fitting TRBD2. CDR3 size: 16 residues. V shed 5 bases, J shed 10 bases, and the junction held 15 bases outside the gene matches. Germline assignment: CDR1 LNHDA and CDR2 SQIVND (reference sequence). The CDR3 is CASSPRLAGRQVSQYF. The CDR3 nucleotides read TGTGCCAGTAGTCCCCGACTAGCGGGTCGGCAAGTTTCGCAGTATTTT. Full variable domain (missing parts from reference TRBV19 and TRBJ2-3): DGGITQSPKYLFRKEGQNVTLSCEQNLNHDAMYWYRQDPGQGLRLIYYSQIVNDFQKGDIAEGYSVSREKKESFPLTVTSAQKNPTAFYLCASSPRLAGRQVSQYFGPGTRLTVL.

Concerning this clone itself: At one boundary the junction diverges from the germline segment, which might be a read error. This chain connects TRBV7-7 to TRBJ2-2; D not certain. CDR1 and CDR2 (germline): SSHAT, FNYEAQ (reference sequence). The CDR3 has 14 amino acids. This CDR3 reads CASSLEPVTGELFF. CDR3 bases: TGTGCTAGCAGCTTAGAGCCTGTAACCGGGGAGCTGTTTTTT.

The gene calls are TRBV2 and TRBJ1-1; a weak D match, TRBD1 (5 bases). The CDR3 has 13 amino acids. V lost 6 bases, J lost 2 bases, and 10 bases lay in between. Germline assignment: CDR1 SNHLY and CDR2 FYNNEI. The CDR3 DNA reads TGTGCCAGCAGGATGGACATTAACACTGAAGCTTTCTTT. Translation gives CASRMDINTEAFF.

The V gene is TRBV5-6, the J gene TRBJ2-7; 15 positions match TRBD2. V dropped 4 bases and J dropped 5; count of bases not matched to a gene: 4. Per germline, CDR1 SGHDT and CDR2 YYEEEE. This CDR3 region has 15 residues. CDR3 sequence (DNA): TGTGCCAGCAGCGGACTAGCGGGAGGGTTCGACGAGCAGTACTTC. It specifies CASSGLAGGFDEQYF.

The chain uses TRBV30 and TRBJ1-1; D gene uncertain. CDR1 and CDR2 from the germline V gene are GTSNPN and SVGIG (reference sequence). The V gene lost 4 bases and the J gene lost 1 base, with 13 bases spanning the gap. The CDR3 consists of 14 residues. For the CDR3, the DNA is TGTGCCTGGACCCCCGCGGCAGCGAACACTGAAGCTTTCTTT. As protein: CAWTPAAANTEAFF.

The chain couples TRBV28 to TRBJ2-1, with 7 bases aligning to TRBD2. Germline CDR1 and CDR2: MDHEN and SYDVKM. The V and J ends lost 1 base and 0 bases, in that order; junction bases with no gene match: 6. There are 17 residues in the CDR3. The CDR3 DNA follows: TGTGCCAGCAGTTTATCCGGGAGCGGGACCTCCTACAATGAGCAGTTCTTC. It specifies CASSLSGSGTSYNEQFF.

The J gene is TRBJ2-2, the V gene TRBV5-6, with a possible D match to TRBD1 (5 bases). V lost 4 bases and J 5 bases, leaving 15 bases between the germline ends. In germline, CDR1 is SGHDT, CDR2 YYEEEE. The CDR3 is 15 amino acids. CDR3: CASSPPQGRTGELFF. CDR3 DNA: TGTGCCAGCAGCCCCCCCCAGGGAAGGACCGGGGAGCTGTTTTTT.

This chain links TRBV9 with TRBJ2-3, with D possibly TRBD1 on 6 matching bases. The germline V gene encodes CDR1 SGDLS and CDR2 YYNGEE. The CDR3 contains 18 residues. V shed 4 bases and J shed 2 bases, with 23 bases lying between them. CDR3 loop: CASSPQTPTGLLTDTQYF. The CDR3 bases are TGTGCCAGCAGCCCGCAAACTCCGACAGGCCTACTCACAGATACGCAGTATTTT.

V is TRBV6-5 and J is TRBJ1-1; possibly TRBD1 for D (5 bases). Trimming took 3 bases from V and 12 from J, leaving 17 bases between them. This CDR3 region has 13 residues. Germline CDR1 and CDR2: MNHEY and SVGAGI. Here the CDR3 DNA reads TGTGCCAGCAGTTATCAGTGGCAGGGCGGAACTTTCTTT. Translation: CASSYQWQGGTFF.

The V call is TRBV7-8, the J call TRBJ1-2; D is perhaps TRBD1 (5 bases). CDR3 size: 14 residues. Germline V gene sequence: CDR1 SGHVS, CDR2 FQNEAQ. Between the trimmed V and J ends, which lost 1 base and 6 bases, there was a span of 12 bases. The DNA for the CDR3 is TGTGCCAGCAGCTTAGTGACAGAGAACGATGGCTACACCTTC. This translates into CASSLVTENDGYTF.

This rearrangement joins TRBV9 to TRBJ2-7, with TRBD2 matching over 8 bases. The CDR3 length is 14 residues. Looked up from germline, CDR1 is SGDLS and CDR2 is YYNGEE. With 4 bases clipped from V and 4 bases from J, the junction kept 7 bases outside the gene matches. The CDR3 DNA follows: TGTGCCAGCAGCTACGGGACGGGAGGGTACGAGCAGTACTTC. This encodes CASSYGTGGYEQYF.

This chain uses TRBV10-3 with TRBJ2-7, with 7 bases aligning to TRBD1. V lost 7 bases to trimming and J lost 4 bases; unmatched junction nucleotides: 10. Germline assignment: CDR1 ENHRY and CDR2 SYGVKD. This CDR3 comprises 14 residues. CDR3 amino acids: CAITPGGLGYEQYF. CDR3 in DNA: TGTGCCATCACCCCAGGGGGTTTAGGATACGAGCAGTACTTC.

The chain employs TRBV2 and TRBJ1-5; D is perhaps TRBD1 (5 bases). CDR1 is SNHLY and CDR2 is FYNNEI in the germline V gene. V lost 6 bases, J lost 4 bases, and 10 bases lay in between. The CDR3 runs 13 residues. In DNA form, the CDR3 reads TGTGCCAGCAGCCCAGGGTTTAATCAGCCCCAGCATTTT. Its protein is CASSPGFNQPQHF.

CDR3: CASSMPGQGVNEQYF. CDR3 nucleotide sequence: TGTGCCAGTAGTATGCCGGGACAGGGTGTCAACGAGCAGTACTTC. The V gene is TRBV19, the J gene TRBJ2-7; 9 bases are shared with TRBD1. V lost 3 bases, J lost 5 bases, and 8 bases stayed unmatched. The CDR3 covers 15 residues. Germline lookup yields CDR1 LNHDA and CDR2 SQIVND (reference sequence).

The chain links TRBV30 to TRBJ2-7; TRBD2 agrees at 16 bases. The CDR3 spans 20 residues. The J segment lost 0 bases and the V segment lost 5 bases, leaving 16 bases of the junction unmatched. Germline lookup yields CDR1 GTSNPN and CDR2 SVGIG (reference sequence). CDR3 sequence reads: CAWRALSSGLAGGGSYEQYF. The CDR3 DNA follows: TGTGCCTGGCGAGCCCTAAGCTCGGGACTAGCGGGAGGGGGCTCCTACGAGCAGTACTTC. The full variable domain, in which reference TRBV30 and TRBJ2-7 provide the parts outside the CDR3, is SQTIHQWPATLVQPVGSPLSLECTVEGTSNPNLYWYRQAAGRGLQLLFYSVGIGQISSEVPQNLSASRPQDRQFILSSKKLLLSDSGFYLCAWRALSSGLAGGGSYEQYFGPGTRLTVT.

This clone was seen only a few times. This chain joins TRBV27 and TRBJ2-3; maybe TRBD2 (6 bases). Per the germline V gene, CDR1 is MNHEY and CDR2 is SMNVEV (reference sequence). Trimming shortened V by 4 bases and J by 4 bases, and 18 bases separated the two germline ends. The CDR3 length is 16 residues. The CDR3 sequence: CASSSQEWVAADTQYF. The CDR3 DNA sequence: TGTGCCAGCAGTTCACAGGAGTGGGTAGCGGCAGATACGCAGTATTTT.

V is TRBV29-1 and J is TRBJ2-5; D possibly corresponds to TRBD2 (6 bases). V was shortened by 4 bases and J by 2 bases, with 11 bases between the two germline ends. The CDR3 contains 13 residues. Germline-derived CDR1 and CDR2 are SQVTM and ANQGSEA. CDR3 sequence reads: CSVGRTIQETQYF. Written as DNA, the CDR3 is TGCAGCGTTGGGCGGACTATACAAGAGACCCAGTACTTC.

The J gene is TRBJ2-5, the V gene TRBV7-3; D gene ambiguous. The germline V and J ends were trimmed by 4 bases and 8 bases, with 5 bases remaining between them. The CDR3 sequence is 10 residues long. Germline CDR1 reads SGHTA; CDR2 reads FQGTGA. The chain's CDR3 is CASSSLTQYF. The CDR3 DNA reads TGTGCCAGCAGCTCCTTAACCCAGTACTTC.

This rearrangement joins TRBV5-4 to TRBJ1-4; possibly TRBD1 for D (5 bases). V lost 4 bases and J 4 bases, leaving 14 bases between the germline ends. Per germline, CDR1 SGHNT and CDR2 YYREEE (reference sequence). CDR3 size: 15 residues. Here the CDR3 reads CASSLQGWGNEKLFF. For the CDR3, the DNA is TGTGCCAGCAGCCTCCAGGGTTGGGGTAATGAAAAACTGTTTTTT.

CDR3 coding DNA: TGTGCCAGCAGCTTGTGGGGACAGGGTAATCAGCCCCAGCATTTT. This translates into CASSLWGQGNQPQHF. This chain uses TRBV5-6 with TRBJ1-5; TRBD1 matches at 9 bases. This CDR3 has 15 residues. Trimming cost V 1 base and J 4 bases; bases outside gene matches: 3. In germline, CDR1 is SGHDT, CDR2 YYEEEE.